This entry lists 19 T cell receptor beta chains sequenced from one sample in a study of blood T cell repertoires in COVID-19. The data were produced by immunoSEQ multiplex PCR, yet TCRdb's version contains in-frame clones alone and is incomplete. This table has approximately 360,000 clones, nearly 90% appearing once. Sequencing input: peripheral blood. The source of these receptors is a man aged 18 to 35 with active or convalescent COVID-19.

The CDR3 reads CATRFGFHGYTF. CDR3 sequence (DNA): TGTGCCACCCGTTTCGGTTTTCATGGCTACACCTTC. The J gene is TRBJ1-2, the V gene TRBV27, with D hard to call. V shed 10 bases and J shed 6 bases, with 15 bases lying between them. Germline CDR1 MNHEY, CDR2 SMNVEV (reference sequence). The length of the CDR3 is 12 residues.

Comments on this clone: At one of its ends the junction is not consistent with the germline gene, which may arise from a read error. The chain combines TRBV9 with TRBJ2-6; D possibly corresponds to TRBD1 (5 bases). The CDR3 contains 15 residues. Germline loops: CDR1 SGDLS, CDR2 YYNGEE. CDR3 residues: CASSVGRSGANVLTF. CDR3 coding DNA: TGTGCCAGCAGCGTAGGTCGCTCTGGGGCCAACGTGCTGACTTTC.

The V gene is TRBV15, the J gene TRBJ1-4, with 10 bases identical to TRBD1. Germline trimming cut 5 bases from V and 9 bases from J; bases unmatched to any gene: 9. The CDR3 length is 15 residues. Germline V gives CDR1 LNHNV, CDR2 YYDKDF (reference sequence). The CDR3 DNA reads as TGTGCCACCAGCGTAGTACCGGGACAGGGGAAAAAACTGTTTTTT. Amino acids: CATSVVPGQGKKLFF.

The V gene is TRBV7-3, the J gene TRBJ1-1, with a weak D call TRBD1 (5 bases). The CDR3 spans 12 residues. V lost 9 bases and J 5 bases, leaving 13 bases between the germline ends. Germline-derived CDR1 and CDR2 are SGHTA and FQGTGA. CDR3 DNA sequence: TGTGCCAGTAGGACCCAGGGAACTGAAGCTTTCTTT. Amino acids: CASRTQGTEAFF.

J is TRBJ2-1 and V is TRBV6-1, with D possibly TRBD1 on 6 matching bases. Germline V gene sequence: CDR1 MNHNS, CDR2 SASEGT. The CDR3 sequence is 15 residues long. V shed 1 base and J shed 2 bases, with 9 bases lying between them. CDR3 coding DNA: TGTGCCAGCAGTGAAGAAGGGGGTGCCTACAATGAGCAGTTCTTC. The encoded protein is CASSEEGGAYNEQFF.

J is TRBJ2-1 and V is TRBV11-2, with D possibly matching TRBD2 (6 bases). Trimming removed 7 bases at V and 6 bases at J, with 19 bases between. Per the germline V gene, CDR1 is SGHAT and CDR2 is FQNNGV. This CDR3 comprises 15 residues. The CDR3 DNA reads TGTGCCAGCATCGCTCCCGGGGAGGCTACCAATGAGCAGTTCTTC. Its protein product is CASIAPGEATNEQFF.

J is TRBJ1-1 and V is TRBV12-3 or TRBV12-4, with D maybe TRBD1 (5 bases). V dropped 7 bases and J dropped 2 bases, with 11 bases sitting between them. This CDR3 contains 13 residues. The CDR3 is CASTRQKNTEAFF. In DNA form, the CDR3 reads TGTGCCAGCACCCGACAGAAAAACACTGAAGCTTTCTTT.

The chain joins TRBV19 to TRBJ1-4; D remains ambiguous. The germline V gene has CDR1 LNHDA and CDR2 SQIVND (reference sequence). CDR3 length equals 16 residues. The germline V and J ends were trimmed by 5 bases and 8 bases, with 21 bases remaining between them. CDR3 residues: CASSASSPGGQEKLFF. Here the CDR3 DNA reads TGTGCCAGTAGTGCCTCTTCCCCGGGAGGGCAGGAAAAACTGTTTTTT.

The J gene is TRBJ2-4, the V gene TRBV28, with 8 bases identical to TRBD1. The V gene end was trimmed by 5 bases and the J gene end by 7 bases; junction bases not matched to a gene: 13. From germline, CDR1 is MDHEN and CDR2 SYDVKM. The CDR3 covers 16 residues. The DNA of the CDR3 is TGTGCCAGCAGTCTACCGGGGGACAGGACAAGTAACATTCAGTACTTC. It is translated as CASSLPGDRTSNIQYF.

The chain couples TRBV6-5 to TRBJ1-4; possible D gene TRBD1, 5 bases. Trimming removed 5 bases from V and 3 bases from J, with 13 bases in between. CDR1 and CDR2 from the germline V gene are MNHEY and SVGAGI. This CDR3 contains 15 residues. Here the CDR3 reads CASSLSPTANEKLFF. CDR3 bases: TGTGCCAGCAGTCTCTCCCCGACAGCTAATGAAAAACTGTTTTTT.

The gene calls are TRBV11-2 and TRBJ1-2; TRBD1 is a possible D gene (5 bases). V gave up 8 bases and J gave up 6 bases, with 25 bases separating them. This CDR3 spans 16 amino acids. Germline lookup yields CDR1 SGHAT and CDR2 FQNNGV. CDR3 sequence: CASRVGPLGGDDGYTF. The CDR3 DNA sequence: TGTGCCAGCCGTGTCGGCCCGCTAGGAGGGGACGATGGCTACACCTTC.

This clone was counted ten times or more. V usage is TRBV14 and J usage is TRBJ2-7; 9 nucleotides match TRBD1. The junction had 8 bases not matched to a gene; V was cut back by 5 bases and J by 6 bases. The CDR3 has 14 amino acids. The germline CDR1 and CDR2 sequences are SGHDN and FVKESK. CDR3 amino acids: CASSKQGARSEQYF. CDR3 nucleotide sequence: TGTGCCAGCAGCAAACAGGGGGCGCGTTCCGAGCAGTACTTC.

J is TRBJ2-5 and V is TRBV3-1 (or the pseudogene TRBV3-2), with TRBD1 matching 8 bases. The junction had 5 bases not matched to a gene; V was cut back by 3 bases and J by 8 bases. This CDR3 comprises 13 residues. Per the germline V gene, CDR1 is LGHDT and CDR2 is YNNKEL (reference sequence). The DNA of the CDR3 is TGTGCCAGCAGCCACGCCGACAGGGGAACCCAGTACTTC. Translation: CASSHADRGTQYF.

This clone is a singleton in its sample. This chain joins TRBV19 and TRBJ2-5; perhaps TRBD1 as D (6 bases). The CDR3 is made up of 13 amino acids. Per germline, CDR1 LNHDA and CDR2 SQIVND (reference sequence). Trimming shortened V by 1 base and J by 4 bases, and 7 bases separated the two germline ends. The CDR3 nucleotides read TGTGCCAGTAGTATAGCAGGGGTAGAGACCCAGTACTTC. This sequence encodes CASSIAGVETQYF.

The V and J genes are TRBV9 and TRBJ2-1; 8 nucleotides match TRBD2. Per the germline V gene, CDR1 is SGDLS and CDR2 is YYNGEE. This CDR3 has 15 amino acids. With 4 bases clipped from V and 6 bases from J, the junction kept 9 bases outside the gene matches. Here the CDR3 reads CASSSAGAYPNEQFF. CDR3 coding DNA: TGTGCCAGCAGCTCAGCGGGAGCTTACCCCAATGAGCAGTTCTTC.

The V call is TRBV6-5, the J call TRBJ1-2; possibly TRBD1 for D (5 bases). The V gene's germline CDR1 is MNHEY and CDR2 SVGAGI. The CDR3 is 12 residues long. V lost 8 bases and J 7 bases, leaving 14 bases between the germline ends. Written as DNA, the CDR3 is TGTGCCAGCTCAGGGTTCCGTACTGGCTACACCTTC. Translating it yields CASSGFRTGYTF.

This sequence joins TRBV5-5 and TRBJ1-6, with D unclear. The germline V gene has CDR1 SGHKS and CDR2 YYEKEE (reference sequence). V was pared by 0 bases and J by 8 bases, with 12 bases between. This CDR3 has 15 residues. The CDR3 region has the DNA TGTGCCAGCAGCTTGGCCCTTTTCGGGTATTCACCCCTCCACTTT. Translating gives CASSLALFGYSPLHF.

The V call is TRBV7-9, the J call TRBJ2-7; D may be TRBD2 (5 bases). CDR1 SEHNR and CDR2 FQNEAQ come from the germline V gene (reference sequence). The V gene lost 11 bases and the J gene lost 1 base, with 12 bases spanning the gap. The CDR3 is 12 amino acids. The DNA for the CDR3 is TGTGCCTCTCTCGGGGAGTCCTACGAGCAGTACTTC. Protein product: CASLGESYEQYF.

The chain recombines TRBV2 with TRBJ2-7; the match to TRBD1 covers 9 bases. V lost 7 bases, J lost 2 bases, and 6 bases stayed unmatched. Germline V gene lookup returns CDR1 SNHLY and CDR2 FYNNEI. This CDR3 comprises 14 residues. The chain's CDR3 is CASTKQGATYEQYF. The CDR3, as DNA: TGTGCCAGCACTAAACAGGGGGCGACCTACGAGCAGTACTTC.